These 18 T cell receptor beta chains share one sample of origin, sequenced in a study of vaccination and CD4 T cells after COVID-19. These TCRs' antigens remain unknown. Treatment described: 10-day PBMC culture with coronavirus spike peptide pools or control peptides (ViraFEST assay). Cultured CD4+ T cell DNA was sequenced using the Oncomine TCR Beta short-read assay. TCRdb re-analysed the PCR reads in MiXCR, keeping a single row per CDR3 protein. The data contain about 20,000 distinct CDR3 sequences, 66% of them singletons. The sequenced sample was CD4+ T cells from blood, cultured in vitro. These receptors were collected from a human donor who had recovered from COVID-19.

Only a few counts were recorded for this clonotype. The chain combines TRBV7-9 with TRBJ2-7; D is unresolved. CDR1 and CDR2 from the germline V gene are SEHNR and FQNEAQ (reference sequence). This CDR3 comprises 15 residues. V lost 7 bases and J lost 0, with 16 bases in between. Written as DNA, the CDR3 is TGTGCCAGCAACCCCGCGGTAGGGAACTCCTACGAGCAGTACTTC. Protein sequence: CASNPAVGNSYEQYF.

This clonotype was counted between two and nine times. The V and J genes are TRBV20-1 and TRBJ2-3; perhaps TRBD2 as D (5 bases). CDR3 length equals 12 residues. The germline gives CDR1 DFQATT, CDR2 SNEGSKA (reference sequence). CDR3 in amino acids: CSLGERVDTQYF. Written as DNA, the CDR3 is TGCAGCCTCGGGGAACGTGTTGATACGCAGTATTTT.

In this sample, this clonotype turned up once. This chain uses TRBV6-5 with TRBJ2-7; 8 bases fit TRBD1. The CDR3 runs 14 residues. V shed 2 bases, J shed 4 bases, and the junction held 4 bases outside the gene matches. CDR1 and CDR2 (germline): MNHEY, SVGAGI. CDR3 sequence reads: CASSYRRGRYEQYF. In nucleotides, the CDR3 is TGTGCCAGCAGTTACCGCAGGGGGCGGTACGAGCAGTACTTC.

V is TRBV27 and J is TRBJ1-5; D perhaps matches TRBD1 (5 bases). The CDR3 extends over 15 amino acids. Germline lookup yields CDR1 MNHEY and CDR2 SMNVEV (reference sequence). Trimming took 6 bases from V and 2 from J, leaving 14 bases between them. CDR3 nucleotide sequence: TGTGCCAGCAGCTCCCGGGACTCAGGCAATCAGCCCCAGCATTTT. Amino acid sequence: CASSSRDSGNQPQHF.

The chain is built from TRBV7-9 and TRBJ1-5, with D hard to call. V lost 5 bases to trimming and J lost 6 bases, with 11 bases between them. From germline, CDR1 is SEHNR and CDR2 FQNEAQ (reference sequence). There are 13 residues in the CDR3. CDR3 loop: CASSPGVRQPQHF. The CDR3 nucleotides are TGTGCCAGCAGCCCGGGTGTCCGTCAGCCCCAGCATTTT.

The rearrangement uses TRBV20-1 and TRBJ2-3; weak D call: TRBD2 (6 bases). This CDR3 has 15 residues. Germline values: CDR1 DFQATT, CDR2 SNEGSKA (reference sequence). V lost 0 bases and J 6 bases, leaving 16 bases between the germline ends. In nucleotides, the CDR3 is TGCAGTGCTAGAGATGGAGGCTCGGGGGTGGATACGCAGTATTTT. Its translation: CSARDGGSGVDTQYF.

V is TRBV19 and J is TRBJ1-1, with D possibly TRBD1 on 5 matching bases. V was shortened by 5 bases and J by 1 base, with 14 bases between the two germline ends. CDR1 is LNHDA and CDR2 is SQIVND in the germline V gene (reference sequence). This CDR3 is 15 amino acids long. The CDR3 sequence: CASSVTGTGNTEAFF. CDR3 bases: TGTGCCAGTAGTGTAACCGGGACGGGGAACACTGAAGCTTTCTTT.

The table lists this clonotype with a count of one. The V call is TRBV20-1, the J call TRBJ1-2; the D gene is possibly TRBD1 (5 bases). The CDR3 contains 11 residues. Trimming took 8 bases from V and 7 from J, leaving 14 bases between them. Germline CDR1 DFQATT, CDR2 SNEGSKA (reference sequence). The DNA for the CDR3 is TGCAGTACCCTGTCAGGGCCTGGCTACACCTTC. This gives the protein CSTLSGPGYTF.

The chain links TRBV2 to TRBJ1-2; TRBD1 is a possible D gene (6 bases). The CDR3 loop spans 11 amino acids. Germline V gene data show CDR1 as SNHLY and CDR2 as FYNNEI. V lost 6 bases, J lost 8 bases, and 10 bases lay in between. The CDR3 loop reads CASRAGAGYTF. For the CDR3, the DNA is TGTGCCAGCAGGGCAGGGGCGGGCTACACCTTC.

The chain carries TRBV20-1 and TRBJ2-7, with TRBD1 matching 7 bases. Per the germline V gene, CDR1 is DFQATT and CDR2 is SNEGSKA (reference sequence). The CDR3 is 13 amino acids. The V gene end was trimmed by 3 bases and the J gene end by 2 bases; junction bases not matched to a gene: 4. Written as DNA, the CDR3 is TGCAGTGCTAGGGGACAGAATACCTACGAGCAGTACTTC. It encodes CSARGQNTYEQYF.

The V and J genes are TRBV11-3 and TRBJ1-2, with D uncertain. CDR1 is SGHNT, CDR2 YENEEA, per germline. The length of the CDR3 is 15 residues. Trimming pared 1 base from V and 0 bases from J, leaving 9 bases between. The CDR3 coding sequence is TGTGCCAGCAGCTTAGGGGCCGAGCCTAACTATGGCTACACCTTC. Protein sequence: CASSLGAEPNYGYTF.

The chain carries TRBV7-9 and TRBJ1-1, with a possible D match to TRBD1 (6 bases). CDR1 and CDR2 (germline): SEHNR, FQNEAQ (reference sequence). The V gene lost 0 bases and the J gene lost 1 base, with 12 bases spanning the gap. CDR3 length equals 16 residues. The CDR3 nucleotides are TGTGCCAGCAGCTTAGCGGTTCACAGGGCGAACACTGAAGCTTTCTTT. The encoded protein is CASSLAVHRANTEAFF.

The chain recombines TRBV19 with TRBJ1-2; maybe TRBD1 (5 bases). Germline assignment: CDR1 LNHDA and CDR2 SQIVND (reference sequence). Trimming took off 1 base at V and 4 bases at J, with 19 bases between the two ends. The CDR3 is 17 residues long. The CDR3 sequence is CASSIGLPGRRSYGYTF. The CDR3 bases are TGTGCCAGTAGTATAGGCCTACCGGGACGGCGGAGCTATGGCTACACCTTC.

Judged by abundance, this clonotype is large. This chain links TRBV7-2 with TRBJ2-5; D remains ambiguous. CDR1 and CDR2 (germline): SGHTA, FQGNSA. Trimming cost V 7 bases and J 5 bases, with 20 bases left between them. This CDR3 region has 15 residues. The CDR3 DNA follows: TGTGCCAGCAACCCAGGTGCTAGGTTGAGGGAGACCCAGTACTTC. It encodes CASNPGARLRETQYF.

The chain has TRBV6-5 and TRBJ2-3; weak D call: TRBD1 (6 bases). CDR1 is MNHEY, CDR2 SVGAGI, per germline. The CDR3 runs to 15 residues. V lost 2 bases and J 4 bases, leaving 13 bases between the germline ends. CDR3 loop: CASSYRAGVPDTQYF. The CDR3 DNA follows: TGTGCCAGCAGTTACCGGGCAGGGGTCCCAGATACGCAGTATTTT.

This clonotype showed up just once. The rearrangement links TRBV6-2 or TRBV6-3 to TRBJ2-3; 8 bases align to TRBD1. This CDR3 is 17 amino acids long. The V and J ends lost 5 bases and 4 bases, in that order; junction bases with no gene match: 14. From germline, CDR1 is MNHEY and CDR2 SVGEGT. The chain's CDR3 is CASSDPSRGLAPDTQYF. As DNA, the CDR3 is TGTGCCAGCAGTGACCCCTCCAGGGGGCTAGCTCCAGATACGCAGTATTTT.

The genes are TRBV7-2 and TRBJ2-2, with D tentatively TRBD2 (6 bases). The CDR3 is made up of 17 amino acids. V was trimmed by 2 bases and J by 0 bases, leaving 13 bases between them. Germline CDR1 and CDR2: SGHTA and FQGNSA. CDR3 protein: CASSLRFGGTNTGELFF. CDR3 nucleotide sequence: TGTGCCAGCAGCTTAAGGTTCGGCGGGACGAACACCGGGGAGCTGTTTTTT. The variable domain in full, with the rest retrieved from reference TRBV7-2 and TRBJ2-2, is GAGVSQSPSNKVTEKGKDVELRCDPISGHTALYWYRQSLGQGLEFLIYFQGNSAPDKSGLPSDRFSAERTGGSVSTLTIQRTQQEDSAVYLCASSLRFGGTNTGELFFGEGSRLTVL.

This clonotype was picked up one time. The chain links TRBV7-2 to TRBJ2-5; the D is unclear. The CDR3 runs 13 residues. The V end lost 5 bases, the J end lost 0 bases, and 7 bases lay between the germline ends. Germline V gene lookup returns CDR1 SGHTA and CDR2 FQGNSA. CDR3 sequence: CASSPKYQETQYF. The CDR3 DNA follows: TGTGCCAGCAGCCCAAAGTACCAAGAGACCCAGTACTTC.